This T cell receptor beta chain was captured by sequencing in a study of blood T cells in healthy people across ages. General study points: The donors' CMV status was not determined, possibly confounding changes in expanded clonotypes.

Healthy individuals of Caucasian origin from Russia, aged 6 to 90, served as donors. Every sample yielded at least 7 million isolated PBMCs. A sample-barcoded 5' primer and a J-beta primer mix were used in a second PCR of about 7 to 12 cycles. Each of the cDNA molecules was tagged by a template-switch adaptor with 12 random nucleotides. A single record per CDR3 protein comes from TCRdb applying MiXCR to the 5' RACE reads. The table records approximately 800,000 distinct CDR3 sequences, under 40% of them present only once. This clonotype has ten or more counts. The antigen is not known. The CDR3 has 17 amino acids. Trimming took off 1 base at V and 0 bases at J, with 10 bases between the two ends. Germline V gene data show CDR1 as SGHVS and CDR2 as FNYEAQ.

The source material was blood. This chain connects TRBV7-6 to TRBJ2-6; D is ambiguous. The TCR comes from a man aged 18 to 35 in good health. CDR3 loop: CASSLELLPSGANVLTF. The CDR3 nucleotides read TGTGCCAGCAGCTTAGAGCTTCTCCCCTCTGGGGCCAACGTCCTGACTTTC.